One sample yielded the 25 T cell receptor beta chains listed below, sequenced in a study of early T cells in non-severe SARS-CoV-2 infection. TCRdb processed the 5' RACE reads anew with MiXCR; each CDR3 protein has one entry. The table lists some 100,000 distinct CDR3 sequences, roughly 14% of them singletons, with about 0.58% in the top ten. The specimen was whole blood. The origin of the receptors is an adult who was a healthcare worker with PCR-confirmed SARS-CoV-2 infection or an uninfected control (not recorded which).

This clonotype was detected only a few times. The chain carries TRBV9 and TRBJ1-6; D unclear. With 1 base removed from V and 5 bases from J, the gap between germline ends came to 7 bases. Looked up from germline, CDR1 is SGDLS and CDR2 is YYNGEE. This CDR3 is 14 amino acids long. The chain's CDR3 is CASSVLLDNSPLHF. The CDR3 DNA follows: TGTGCCAGCAGCGTATTGCTGGATAATTCACCCCTCCACTTT.

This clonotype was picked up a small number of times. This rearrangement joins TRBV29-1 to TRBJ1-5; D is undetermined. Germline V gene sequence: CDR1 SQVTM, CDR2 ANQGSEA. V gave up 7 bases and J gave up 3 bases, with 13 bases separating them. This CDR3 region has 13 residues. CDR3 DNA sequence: TGCAGCGAGGGATGGGGTACCAATCAGCCCCAGCATTTT. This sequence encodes CSEGWGTNQPQHF.

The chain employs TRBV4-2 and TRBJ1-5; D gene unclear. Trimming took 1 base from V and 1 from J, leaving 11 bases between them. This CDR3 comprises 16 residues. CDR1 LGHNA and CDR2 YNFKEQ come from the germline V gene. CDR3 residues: CASSQGEARSNQPQHF. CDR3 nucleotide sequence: TGTGCCAGCAGCCAAGGGGAAGCGAGGAGCAATCAGCCCCAGCATTTT.

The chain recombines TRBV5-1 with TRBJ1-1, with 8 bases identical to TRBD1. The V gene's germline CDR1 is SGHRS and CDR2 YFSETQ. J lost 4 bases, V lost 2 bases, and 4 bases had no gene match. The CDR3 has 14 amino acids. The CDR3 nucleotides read TGCGCCAGCAGCTTCGAGACAGGGGTCACTGAAGCTTTCTTT. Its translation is CASSFETGVTEAFF.

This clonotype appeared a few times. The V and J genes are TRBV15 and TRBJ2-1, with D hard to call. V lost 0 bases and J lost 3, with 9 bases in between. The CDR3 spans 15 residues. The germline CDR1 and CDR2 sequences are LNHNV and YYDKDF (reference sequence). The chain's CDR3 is CATSRDGHSYNEQFF. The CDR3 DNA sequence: TGTGCCACCAGCAGAGATGGCCACAGCTACAATGAGCAGTTCTTC.

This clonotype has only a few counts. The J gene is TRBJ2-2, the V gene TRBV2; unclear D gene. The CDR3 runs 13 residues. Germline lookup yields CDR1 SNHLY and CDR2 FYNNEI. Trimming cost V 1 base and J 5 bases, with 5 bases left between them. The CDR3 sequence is CASSEVGTGELFF. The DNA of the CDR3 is TGTGCCAGCAGTGAAGTCGGGACCGGGGAGCTGTTTTTT. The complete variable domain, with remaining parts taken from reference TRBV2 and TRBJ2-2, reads EPEVTQTPSHQVTQMGQEVILRCVPISNHLYFYWYRQILGQKVEFLVSFYNNEISEKSEIFDDQFSVERPDGSNFTLKIRSTKLEDSAMYFCASSEVGTGELFFGEGSRLTVL.

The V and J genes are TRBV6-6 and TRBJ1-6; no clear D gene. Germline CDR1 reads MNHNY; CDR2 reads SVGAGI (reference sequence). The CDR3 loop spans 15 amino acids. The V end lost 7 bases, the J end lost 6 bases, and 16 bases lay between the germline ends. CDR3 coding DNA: TGTGCCAGCAATCCCCGCGGGGAGATTAATTCACCCCTCCACTTT. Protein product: CASNPRGEINSPLHF.

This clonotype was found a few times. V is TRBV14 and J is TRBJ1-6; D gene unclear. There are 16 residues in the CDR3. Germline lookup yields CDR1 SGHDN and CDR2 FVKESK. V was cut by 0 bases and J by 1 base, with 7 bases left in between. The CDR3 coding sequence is TGTGCCAGCAGCCAAGAGACCTGGTCCTATAATTCACCCCTCCACTTT. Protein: CASSQETWSYNSPLHF.

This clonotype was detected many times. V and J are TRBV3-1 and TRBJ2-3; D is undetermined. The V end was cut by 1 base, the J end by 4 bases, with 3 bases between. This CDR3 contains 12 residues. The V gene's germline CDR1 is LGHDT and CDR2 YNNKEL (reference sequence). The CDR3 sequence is CASSQGADTQYF. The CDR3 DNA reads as TGTGCCAGCAGCCAAGGTGCAGATACGCAGTATTTT.

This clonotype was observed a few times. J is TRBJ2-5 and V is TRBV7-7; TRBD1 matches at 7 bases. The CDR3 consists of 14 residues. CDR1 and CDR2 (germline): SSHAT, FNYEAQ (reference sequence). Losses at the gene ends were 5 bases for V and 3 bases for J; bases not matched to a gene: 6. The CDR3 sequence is CASSKRQGKETQYF. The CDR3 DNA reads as TGTGCCAGCAGCAAAAGACAGGGTAAAGAGACCCAGTACTTC. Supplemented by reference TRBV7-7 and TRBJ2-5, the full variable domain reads GAGVSQSPRYKVTKRGQDVTLRCDPISSHATLYWYQQALGQGPEFLTYFNYEAQPDKSGLPSDRFSAERPEGSISTLTIQRTEQRDSAMYRCASSKRQGKETQYFGPGTRLLVL.

This CDR3 is CASSREQRAYGYTF. CDR3 sequence (DNA): TGTGCCAGCAGCCGAGAACAGAGAGCCTATGGCTACACCTTC. This sequence joins TRBV6-5 and TRBJ1-2; no clear D. Germline CDR1 reads MNHEY; CDR2 reads SVGAGI. CDR3 length equals 14 residues. V was pared by 6 bases and J by 4 bases, with 15 bases between.

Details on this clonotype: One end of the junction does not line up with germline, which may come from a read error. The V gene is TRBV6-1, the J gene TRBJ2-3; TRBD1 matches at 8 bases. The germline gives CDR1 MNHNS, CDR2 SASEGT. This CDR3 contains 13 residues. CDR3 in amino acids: CASSERLGTGGDF. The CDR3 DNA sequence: TGTGCCAGCAGTGAACGTCTTGGGACAGGCGGGGATTTT.

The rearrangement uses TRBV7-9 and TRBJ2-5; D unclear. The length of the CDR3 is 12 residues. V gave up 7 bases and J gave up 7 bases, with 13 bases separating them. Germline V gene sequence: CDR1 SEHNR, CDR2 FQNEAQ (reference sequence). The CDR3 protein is CASTGTPSTQYF. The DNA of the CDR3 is TGTGCCAGCACGGGCACCCCTTCGACCCAGTACTTC.

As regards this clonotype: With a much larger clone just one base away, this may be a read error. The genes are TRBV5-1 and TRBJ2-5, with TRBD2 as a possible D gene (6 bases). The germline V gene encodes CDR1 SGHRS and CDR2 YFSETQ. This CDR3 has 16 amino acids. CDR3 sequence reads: CSSSQGGVSTQETQYF. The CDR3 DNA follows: TGCTCCAGCAGCCAGGGCGGGGTTTCCACTCAAGAGACCCAGTACTTC.

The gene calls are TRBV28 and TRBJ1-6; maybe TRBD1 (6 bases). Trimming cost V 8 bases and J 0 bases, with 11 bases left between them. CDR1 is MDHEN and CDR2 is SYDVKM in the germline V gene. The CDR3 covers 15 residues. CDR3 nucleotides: TGTGCCAGCGGAACAGGGAGCTCCTATAATTCACCCCTCCACTTT. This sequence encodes CASGTGSSYNSPLHF.

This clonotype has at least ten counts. This CDR3 is CASSVSLTDTDTQYF. For the CDR3, the DNA is TGTGCCAGCAGCGTCTCACTAACTGACACAGATACGCAGTATTTT. The chain is built from TRBV9 and TRBJ2-3; D gene ambiguous. V lost 2 bases and J lost 2, with 12 bases in between. The CDR3 covers 15 residues. Germline CDR1 SGDLS, CDR2 YYNGEE.

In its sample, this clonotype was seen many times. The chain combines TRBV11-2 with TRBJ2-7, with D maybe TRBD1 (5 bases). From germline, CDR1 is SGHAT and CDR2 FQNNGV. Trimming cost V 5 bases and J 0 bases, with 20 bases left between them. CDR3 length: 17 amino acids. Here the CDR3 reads CASSSADSDSFSYEQYV. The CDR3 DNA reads TGTGCCAGCAGCAGTGCCGATTCCGACAGCTTCTCCTACGAGCAGTACGTC.

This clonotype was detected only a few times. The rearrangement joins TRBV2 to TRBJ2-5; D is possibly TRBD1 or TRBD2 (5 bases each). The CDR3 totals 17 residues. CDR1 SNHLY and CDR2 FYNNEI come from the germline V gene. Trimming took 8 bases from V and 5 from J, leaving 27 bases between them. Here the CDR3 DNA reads TGTGCCAGCGCAACCCCCCGAAGGGGATCACGGAGGGAGACCCAGTACTTC. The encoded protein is CASATPRRGSRRETQYF.

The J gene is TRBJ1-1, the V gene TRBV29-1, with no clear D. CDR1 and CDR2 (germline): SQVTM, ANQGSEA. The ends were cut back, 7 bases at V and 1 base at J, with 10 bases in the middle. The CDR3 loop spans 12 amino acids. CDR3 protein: CSAAHRNTEAFF. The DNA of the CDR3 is TGCAGCGCCGCACATAGGAACACTGAAGCTTTCTTT.

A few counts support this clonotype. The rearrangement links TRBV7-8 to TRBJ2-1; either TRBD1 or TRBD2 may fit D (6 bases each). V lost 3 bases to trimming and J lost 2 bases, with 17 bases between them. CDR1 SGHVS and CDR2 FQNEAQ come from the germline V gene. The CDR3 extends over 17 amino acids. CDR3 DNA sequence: TGTGCCAGCAGCTTCTCATTGAGGGGGGCTACCTACAATGAGCAGTTCTTC. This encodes CASSFSLRGATYNEQFF.

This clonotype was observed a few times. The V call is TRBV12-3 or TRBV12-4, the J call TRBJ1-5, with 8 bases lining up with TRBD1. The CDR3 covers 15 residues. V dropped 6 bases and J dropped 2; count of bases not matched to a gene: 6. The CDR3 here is CASRASGQGNQPQHF. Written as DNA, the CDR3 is TGTGCCAGCAGAGCGTCGGGACAGGGCAATCAGCCCCAGCATTTT.

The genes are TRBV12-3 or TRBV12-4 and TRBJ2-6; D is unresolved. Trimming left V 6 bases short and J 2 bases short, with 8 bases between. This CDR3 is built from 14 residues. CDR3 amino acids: CASSVRTGANVLTF. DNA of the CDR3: TGTGCCAGCAGCGTACGCACTGGGGCCAACGTCCTGACTTTC.

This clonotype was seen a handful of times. For the CDR3, the DNA is TGTGCCAGCATCGGGAGCAGGGTGAACACTGAAGCTTTCTTT. It yields the protein CASIGSRVNTEAFF. This chain uses TRBV2 with TRBJ1-1; TRBD1 might be the D (5 bases). Germline CDR1 is SNHLY and CDR2 is FYNNEI. There are 14 residues in the CDR3. V was cut by 7 bases and J by 0 bases, with 12 bases left in between.

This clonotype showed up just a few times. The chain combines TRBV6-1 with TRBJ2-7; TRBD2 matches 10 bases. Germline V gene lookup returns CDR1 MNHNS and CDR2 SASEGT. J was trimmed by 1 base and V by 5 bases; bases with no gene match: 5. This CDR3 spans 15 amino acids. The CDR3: CASSLTSGASYEQYV. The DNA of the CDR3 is TGTGCCAGCAGTCTCACTAGCGGGGCATCCTACGAGCAGTACGTC.

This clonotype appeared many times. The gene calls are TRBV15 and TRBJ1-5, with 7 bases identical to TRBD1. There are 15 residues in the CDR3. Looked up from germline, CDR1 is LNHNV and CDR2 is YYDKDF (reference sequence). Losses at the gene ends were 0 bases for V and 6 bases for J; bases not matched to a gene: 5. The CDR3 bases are TGTGCCACCAGCAGAGACAGGGGGAACGGTCAGCCCCAGCATTTT. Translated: CATSRDRGNGQPQHF.